A selection of T cell receptor beta chains follows, all from one sample in a study of molecular identifiers for immune sequencing clone quantification. MiXCR was run by TCRdb on the PCR reads, yielding one entry per CDR3 protein. The sample lists fewer than 45,000 distinct CDR3 sequences, about a quarter occurring once. Material for sequencing was naive CD8+ T cells from blood, with Jurkat cell RNA spiked in. The receptors come from a human donor in good health. Some libraries in this study had Jurkat cell RNA spiked in. Each CDR3 is given with its conserved first and last residue. D genes are given only for firm matches. Clone size is given for some rows only: seen once, a few or many times, or a class if the clone is expanded.

d_gene: NA
v_gene: TRBV6-5
j_gene: TRBJ2-5
abundance: many
CDR3nt: TGTGCCAGCAGTTACTCGGCGACAGGTCAAGAGACCCAGTACTTC
CDR3aa: CASSYSATGQETQYF

d_gene: TRBD1
v_gene: TRBV6-2/TRBV6-3
j_gene: TRBJ2-7
abundance: NA
CDR3nt: TGTGCCAGCAGGTACCGTACAGGGGGGCACGAGCAGTACTTC
CDR3aa: CASRYRTGGHEQYF

d_gene: NA
v_gene: TRBV12-5
j_gene: TRBJ2-2
abundance: many
CDR3nt: TGTGCTAGTGGTTTGGTCCCTCATAAGACCGGGGAGCTGTTTTTT
CDR3aa: CASGLVPHKTGELFF

d_gene: NA
v_gene: TRBV2
j_gene: TRBJ2-5
abundance: many
CDR3nt: TGTGCCAGCATCCCGTTAAAGGGCGGGAAGACCCAGTACTTC
CDR3aa: CASIPLKGGKTQYF

d_gene: TRBD1
v_gene: TRBV29-1
j_gene: TRBJ1-1
abundance: NA
CDR3nt: TGCAGCGTTGAAGGGAGCCTCCGGGACAGGGGGCGAGTCACTGAAGCTTTCTTT
CDR3aa: CSVEGSLRDRGRVTEAFF

d_gene: NA
v_gene: TRBV23-1
j_gene: TRBJ2-3
abundance: medium-sized
CDR3nt: TGCGCCAGCAGTCAATCGCTACAGGCTAGCACAGATACGCAGTATTTT
CDR3aa: CASSQSLQASTDTQYF

d_gene: NA
v_gene: TRBV27
j_gene: TRBJ2-5
abundance: many
CDR3nt: TGTGCCAGCAGTCCGGGCCACGGGAAGACCCAGTACTTC
CDR3aa: CASSPGHGKTQYF

d_gene: NA
v_gene: TRBV19
j_gene: TRBJ1-5
abundance: few
CDR3nt: TGTGCCAGTAGCACCGCTCAACGGGACACAAAATATCAGCCCCAGCATTTT
CDR3aa: CASSTAQRDTKYQPQHF

d_gene: NA
v_gene: TRBV30
j_gene: TRBJ1-2
abundance: many
CDR3nt: TGTGCCTGGAGTGTCCGACAGTTTGTCTATGGCTACACCTTC
CDR3aa: CAWSVRQFVYGYTF

d_gene: NA
v_gene: TRBV4-3
j_gene: TRBJ1-3
abundance: few
CDR3nt: TGCGCCAGCAGCCAAGGGGTAGATGCTGCAAACACCGTATATTTT
CDR3aa: CASSQGVDAANTVYF

d_gene: NA
v_gene: TRBV14
j_gene: TRBJ2-5
abundance: many
CDR3nt: TGTGCCAGCAGCCAAGGCGGATCTGAGACCCAGTACTTC
CDR3aa: CASSQGGSETQYF

d_gene: TRBD1
v_gene: TRBV30
j_gene: TRBJ1-1
abundance: few
CDR3nt: TGTGCCTGGAGTAGGGACAGGGGGTTTGCTGAAGCTTTCTTT
CDR3aa: CAWSRDRGFAEAFF

d_gene: NA
v_gene: TRBV30
j_gene: TRBJ2-1
abundance: many
CDR3nt: TGTGCCTGGAAGGCGGGCTACAATGAGCAGTTCTTC
CDR3aa: CAWKAGYNEQFF

d_gene: TRBD2
v_gene: TRBV6-2/TRBV6-3
j_gene: TRBJ2-3
abundance: many
CDR3nt: TGTGCCAGCAGCAAAGGACTAGCGGGGTATGCGGATACGCAGTATTTT
CDR3aa: CASSKGLAGYADTQYF

d_gene: NA
v_gene: TRBV29-1
j_gene: TRBJ2-3
abundance: many
CDR3nt: TGCAGCGTTGATGGGCCTATAACAGATACGCAGTATTTT
CDR3aa: CSVDGPITDTQYF

d_gene: NA
v_gene: TRBV12-5
j_gene: TRBJ2-3
abundance: few
CDR3nt: TGTGCTAGTGGTTTAGGGTTGGACAGATTAGACACAGATACGCAGTATTTT
CDR3aa: CASGLGLDRLDTDTQYF

d_gene: NA
v_gene: TRBV6-5
j_gene: TRBJ1-5
abundance: few
CDR3nt: TGTGCCAGCAGTTACAATCCGGGTCAGCCCCAGCATTTT
CDR3aa: CASSYNPGQPQHF

d_gene: TRBD1
v_gene: TRBV7-4
j_gene: TRBJ1-1
abundance: NA
CDR3nt: TGTGCCAGCAGCTTACCACAGGGGTTCGAAGCTTTCTTT
CDR3aa: CASSLPQGFEAFF

d_gene: NA
v_gene: TRBV29-1
j_gene: TRBJ1-1
abundance: once
CDR3nt: TGCAGCGTTGATTCTCTGATGAACACTGAAGCTTTCTTT
CDR3aa: CSVDSLMNTEAFF

d_gene: NA
v_gene: TRBV7-9
j_gene: TRBJ1-4
abundance: many
CDR3nt: TGTGCCAGCAGGCCCCCGGACAAAAATGAAAAACTGTTTTTT
CDR3aa: CASRPPDKNEKLFF

d_gene: TRBD1
v_gene: TRBV20-1
j_gene: TRBJ1-4
abundance: many
CDR3nt: TGCAGTGCTAGGGGACAGGGCAACGAAAAACTGTTTTTT
CDR3aa: CSARGQGNEKLFF

d_gene: NA
v_gene: TRBV11-3
j_gene: TRBJ2-1
abundance: NA
CDR3nt: TGTGCCAGCAGCTCCGGGGAAAACAATGAGCAGTTCTTC
CDR3aa: CASSSGENNEQFF

d_gene: NA
v_gene: TRBV19
j_gene: TRBJ1-1
abundance: many
CDR3nt: TGTGCCAGTAGTATAGGGGGAGTTATGGCTTTCTTT
CDR3aa: CASSIGGVMAFF

d_gene: NA
v_gene: TRBV4-3
j_gene: TRBJ1-1
abundance: many
CDR3nt: TGCGCCAGCAGCCAAGATCCGTCCGGGGGCACTGAAGCTTTCTTT
CDR3aa: CASSQDPSGGTEAFF

d_gene: NA
v_gene: TRBV6-2/TRBV6-3
j_gene: TRBJ2-3
abundance: many
CDR3nt: TGTGCCAGCAGTTACGGAAAGCAGGGACTTAGCACAGATACGCAGTATTTT
CDR3aa: CASSYGKQGLSTDTQYF

d_gene: NA
v_gene: TRBV6-2/TRBV6-3
j_gene: TRBJ2-1
abundance: NA
CDR3nt: TGTGCCAGCAGTTCCCACCGACTGGGTGAGCAGTTCTTC
CDR3aa: CASSSHRLGEQFF

d_gene: TRBD2
v_gene: TRBV6-5
j_gene: TRBJ2-2
abundance: many
CDR3nt: TGTGCCAGCAGCAGGACTAGCGGGGGGTTGGCCGGGGAGCTGTTTTTT
CDR3aa: CASSRTSGGLAGELFF

d_gene: NA
v_gene: TRBV20-1
j_gene: TRBJ2-3
abundance: many
CDR3nt: TGCAGTGCTAGATGGGGTGTTACAGATACGCAGTATTTT
CDR3aa: CSARWGVTDTQYF

d_gene: NA
v_gene: TRBV21-1
j_gene: TRBJ2-7
abundance: many
CDR3nt: TGTGCCAGCAGCAAGTGGGGCAGGGGGCGGACCTACGAGCAGTACTTC
CDR3aa: CASSKWGRGRTYEQYF

d_gene: NA
v_gene: TRBV7-2
j_gene: TRBJ2-7
abundance: NA
CDR3nt: TGTGCCTCCGCAGTTGGCGGGAATTACTACGAGCAGTACTTC
CDR3aa: CASAVGGNYYEQYF

d_gene: TRBD1
v_gene: TRBV7-2
j_gene: TRBJ2-7
abundance: NA
CDR3nt: TGTGCCCGCAGCCCCGGACAGGGAGTACCCTACGAGCAGTACTTC
CDR3aa: CARSPGQGVPYEQYF

d_gene: NA
v_gene: TRBV5-1
j_gene: TRBJ2-3
abundance: few
CDR3nt: TGCGCCAGCAGCTTGCCCGAGACAGTTTTTACTAGCACAGATACGCAGTATTTT
CDR3aa: CASSLPETVFTSTDTQYF

d_gene: TRBD1
v_gene: TRBV4-1
j_gene: TRBJ1-4
abundance: many
CDR3nt: TGCGCCAGCAGCCAAGCTGACAGGGCGGGTGAAAAACTGTTTTTT
CDR3aa: CASSQADRAGEKLFF

d_gene: NA
v_gene: TRBV29-1
j_gene: TRBJ2-3
abundance: NA
CDR3nt: TGCAGCGTTGAAGATCTGGGGAGCCGCACGGATACGCGGTATTTT
CDR3aa: CSVEDLGSRTDTRYF

d_gene: NA
v_gene: TRBV6-5
j_gene: TRBJ1-1
abundance: many
CDR3nt: TGTGCCAGCAGTAAGGGGAGATTGAACACTGAAGCTTTCTTT
CDR3aa: CASSKGRLNTEAFF

d_gene: NA
v_gene: TRBV30
j_gene: TRBJ1-5
abundance: many
CDR3nt: TGTGCCTGGAGTGTATACAGGAATCAGCCCCAGCATTTT
CDR3aa: CAWSVYRNQPQHF

d_gene: NA
v_gene: TRBV11-2
j_gene: TRBJ2-7
abundance: few
CDR3nt: TGTGCCAGCAGCTTAGAATTGTTAGCAGCCTTCGGCGAGCAGTACTTC
CDR3aa: CASSLELLAAFGEQYF

d_gene: TRBD2
v_gene: TRBV5-3
j_gene: TRBJ2-3
abundance: once
CDR3nt: TGTGCCAGCAGCCTAGCGGGAGGCGTCACAGATACGCGGTATTTT
CDR3aa: CASSLAGGVTDTRYF

d_gene: TRBD2
v_gene: TRBV10-3
j_gene: TRBJ2-3
abundance: few
CDR3nt: TGTGCCATCAGTGAGTCGGGTAGCGGGAGTGGGGACACAGATACGCAGTATTTT
CDR3aa: CAISESGSGSGDTDTQYF

d_gene: TRBD2
v_gene: TRBV7-3
j_gene: TRBJ2-5
abundance: many
CDR3nt: TGTGCCAGCAGCCTAGCGGGAGGGGTACAAGAGACCCAGTACTTC
CDR3aa: CASSLAGGVQETQYF

d_gene: NA
v_gene: TRBV27
j_gene: TRBJ2-3
abundance: many
CDR3nt: TGTGCCAGCAGGGACTCCTTTGGCACAGATACGCAGTATTTT
CDR3aa: CASRDSFGTDTQYF

d_gene: TRBD2
v_gene: TRBV4-2
j_gene: TRBJ2-1
abundance: NA
CDR3nt: TGTGCCAGCAGCCAAGATCCTAGCGGAGCCTCCTACAATGAGCAGTTCTTC
CDR3aa: CASSQDPSGASYNEQFF

d_gene: TRBD1
v_gene: TRBV7-2
j_gene: TRBJ1-1
abundance: many
CDR3nt: TGTGCCAGCAGCTTGGAGGACAGGCTGAACACTGAAGCTTTCTTT
CDR3aa: CASSLEDRLNTEAFF